Following are 7 T cell receptor beta chains from one sample sequenced in a study of blood T cell repertoires in COVID-19. Only in-frame clones appear in the TCRdb table, and some are missing; sequencing was by immunoSEQ multiplex PCR. The sample holds almost 200,000 clones; over 80% are singletons and the top ten take around 0.93%. Sequencing was performed on peripheral blood. The source of these receptors is a man aged 55 to 70 with COVID-19, enrolled during active disease.

This chain joins TRBV7-2 and TRBJ1-4; tentatively, D is TRBD1 (5 bases). CDR1 is SGHTA, CDR2 FQGNSA, per germline. Trimming removed 2 bases from V and 6 bases from J, with 10 bases in between. CDR3 length equals 14 residues. CDR3 coding DNA: TGTGCCAGCAGCTTAAGTGTAGGGGATGAAAAACTGTTTTTT. This sequence encodes CASSLSVGDEKLFF. The whole variable domain, filled in from reference TRBV7-2 and TRBJ1-4, reads GAGVSQSPSNKVTEKGKDVELRCDPISGHTALYWYRQSLGQGLEFLIYFQGNSAPDKSGLPSDRFSAERTGGSVSTLTIQRTQQEDSAVYLCASSLSVGDEKLFFGSGTQLSVL.

This sequence joins TRBV29-1 and TRBJ1-2; the match to TRBD1 covers 10 bases. The CDR3 has 12 residues. Germline V CDR1 and CDR2: SQVTM, ANQGSEA. Losses at the gene ends were 7 bases for V and 3 bases for J; bases not matched to a gene: 2. The CDR3 here is CSAGQGDYGYTF. The CDR3 DNA is TGCAGCGCCGGACAGGGGGACTATGGCTACACCTTC.

For the CDR3, the DNA is TGCGCCAGCAGCACGGAAGGAGTTTTGAGAAACATTCAGTACTTC. It translates to CASSTEGVLRNIQYF. The genes are TRBV5-1 and TRBJ2-4; D not resolved. Germline CDR1 is SGHRS and CDR2 is YFSETQ. V shed 4 bases and J shed 6 bases, with 17 bases lying between them. The CDR3 consists of 15 residues. Looking up the rest from reference TRBV5-1 and TRBJ2-4 gives the full variable domain: KAGVTQTPRYLIKTRGQQVTLSCSPISGHRSVSWYQQTPGQGLQFLFEYFSETQRNKGNFPGRFSGRQFSNSRSEMNVSTLELGDSALYLCASSTEGVLRNIQYFGAGTRLSVL.

The rearrangement joins TRBV10-1 to TRBJ2-7; 7 bases are a match to TRBD1. Germline V gene lookup returns CDR1 WNHNN and CDR2 SYGVQD (reference sequence). The V segment lost 6 bases and the J segment 4 bases; nucleotides outside the gene matches: 9. The CDR3 spans 14 residues. CDR3 region: CASRATGTRYEQYF. The CDR3 nucleotides read TGCGCCAGCAGGGCGACAGGGACCAGGTACGAGCAGTACTTC.

The chain is built from TRBV2 and TRBJ1-5; D gene uncertain. Trimming removed 2 bases from V and 5 bases from J, with 19 bases in between. In germline, CDR1 is SNHLY, CDR2 FYNNEI. This CDR3 region has 17 residues. The CDR3 reads CASSEIMGDAFYQPQHF. The CDR3 region has the DNA TGTGCCAGCAGTGAAATAATGGGCGACGCCTTTTATCAGCCCCAGCATTTT.

The chain is built from TRBV28 and TRBJ1-2; D is perhaps TRBD1 (6 bases). The CDR3 contains 13 residues. V was pared by 4 bases and J by 4 bases, with 10 bases between. Germline assignment: CDR1 MDHEN and CDR2 SYDVKM. The CDR3 is CASSSTGAYGYTF. In nucleotides, the CDR3 is TGTGCCAGCAGTTCGACAGGAGCCTATGGCTACACCTTC.

V usage is TRBV5-1 and J usage is TRBJ2-7; TRBD2 matches 7 bases. The CDR3 has 15 amino acids. The junction had 11 bases not matched to a gene; V was cut back by 4 bases and J by 4 bases. In germline, CDR1 is SGHRS, CDR2 YFSETQ. The CDR3 region is CASSPLGGSGYEQYF. In DNA form, the CDR3 reads TGCGCCAGCAGCCCCCTCGGGGGGAGTGGGTACGAGCAGTACTTC.